The table lists the clone carrying this TCR beta chain with a few counts. Its antigen is as yet unknown. The data belong to a study of post-analysis software for immune sequencing data. General study findings and limits: TRBV5-6, TRBV5-1 and TRBV20-1 belonged to a set of roughly five TRBV segments that were more frequent in patients than controls. Samples from one preparation batch, clustered by F measure, grouped strongly together.

Trimming took 0 bases from V and 5 from J, leaving 11 bases between them. Germline values: CDR1 SGHRS, CDR2 YFSETQ. CDR3 length equals 14 residues. Unique molecular identifiers featured in each of the TCR beta cDNA libraries. Via MiXCR, TCRdb re-called the PCR reads, giving one row per CDR3 protein. The sample holds hundreds of thousands of distinct CDR3 sequences; 30% are singletons and the top ten take 0.56%. The V call is TRBV5-1, the J call TRBJ2-5, with D possibly being TRBD2 (5 bases). The receptor was isolated from a girl aged 5-17 years with multiple sclerosis. Sequencing input: blood. This CDR3 is CASSLDTDYETQYF. CDR3 nucleotide sequence: TGCGCCAGCAGCTTGGACACAGACTACGAGACCCAGTACTTC.